The source of this T cell receptor beta chain is a study of cytomegalovirus exposure and HLA in healthy donors. Study observations and caveats: Prediction of most subjects' HLA-A and HLA-B alleles by TCR beta sequences was reportedly accurate. A later analysis reportedly identified an Asian-associated ancestry cluster as carrying fewer N-insertions than the approximately 670-donor mean. V- and J-gene trimming of TCR beta was linked (in a later analysis) to a missense DCLRE1C variant.

PCR involved 60 Vbeta and 13 Jbeta primers. Repertoires were generated with immunoSEQ multiplex PCR, while TCRdb's copy carries only in-frame clones and drops some. The data contain under 150,000 clones, roughly 77% of them singletons. A note on this clone: The antigen remains undetermined.

This TCR was sampled from a female donor in good health and CMV-seronegative. The sequencing input was PBMCs.

The chain's CDR3 is CASSTGTRGSTEAFF. Written as DNA, the CDR3 is TGTGCCAGCAGTACTGGGACCAGGGGGAGCACTGAAGCTTTCTTT. The genes are TRBV2 and TRBJ1-1, with 7 bases that match TRBD1. Per germline, CDR1 SNHLY and CDR2 FYNNEI. J lost 4 bases, V lost 5 bases, and 10 bases had no gene match. The CDR3 is 15 residues long.